The following is a T cell receptor (beta chain) sequence with its context. The sample is drawn from a study of OX40 agonist ivuxolimab in advanced cancers. Study-level information: Every 2 weeks, ivuxolimab was infused into the patients intravenously at between 0.01 and 10 mg/kg.

Clones were sequenced by immunoSEQ multiplex PCR, and TCRdb holds only the in-frame ones, with some missing. Among 55,000 to 70,000 clones, 80% to 85% were seen once, and the ten largest hold around 3.3%. Sequenced here: CD4+ or CD8+ T cells sorted from blood, sampled in a trial of the OX40 agonist ivuxolimab. This TCR derives from an adult with an advanced solid tumor such as melanoma, head and neck, liver or kidney cancer.

The CDR3 is CASSYFIGSDEKLFF. The CDR3 region has the DNA TGTGCCAGCAGTTACTTTATTGGATCAGATGAAAAACTGTTTTTT. V gene TRBV28 combines with J gene TRBJ1-4; the D is unclear. Germline CDR1 is MDHEN and CDR2 is SYDVKM. Trimming left V 4 bases short and J 6 bases short, with 15 bases between. The CDR3 length is 15 residues.